This is a list of T cell receptor beta chains from one sample in a study of shared T cell receptors in the human thymus. Generated by immunoSEQ multiplex PCR, the TCRdb table keeps only in-frame clones and is missing some. The sample records 600,000 to 900,000 clones, approximately 83% being singletons. This sample also belongs to another study, concerning human thymus T cells.

Material: thymocytes. Receptors were obtained from a girl under three years old with a congenital heart defect. Both conserved end residues are part of each CDR3. D genes are given only for firm matches. Where a row states a size, it is once, few, many or the class of an expanded clone; other rows omit it.

clone size | D gene | J gene | V gene | CDR3 protein
. | TRBD2 | TRBJ2-7 | TRBV5-1 | CASSLGLAGRPSSYEQYF
. | TRBD1 | TRBJ1-1 | TRBV10-3 | CAIRGSGGVNTEAFF
. | TRBD1 | TRBJ2-7 | TRBV6-1 | CASRGQVWTTQAQYF
once | TRBD1 | TRBJ1-2 | TRBV5-1 | CASSSFRQGHYGYTF
. | . | TRBJ1-2 | TRBV5-1 | CASSLEVAPEYGYTF
. | . | TRBJ1-2 | TRBV6-1 | CASSEAEGRLGGYTF
. | . | TRBJ1-3 | TRBV6-5 | CASREGPSGNTIYF
few | TRBD1 | TRBJ2-3 | TRBV4-3 | CASSQERPGQGPDTQYF
few | . | TRBJ1-1 | TRBV5-1 | CASSVRSFSEAFF
. | TRBD1 | TRBJ1-4 | TRBV10-2 | CASSRDRGRNEKLFF
once | . | TRBJ2-7 | TRBV2 | CASNRVDEQYF
. | . | TRBJ2-2 | TRBV9 | CASSTQGIGTGELFF
once | TRBD1 | TRBJ1-6 | TRBV7-2 | CASSSIGTGLHF
. | TRBD2 | TRBJ2-3 | TRBV9 | CASSSVQWERGGLDTQYF
. | . | TRBJ2-7 | TRBV5-4 | CASSPVGAGIYEQYF
. | . | TRBJ1-4 | TRBV4-1 | CASSQVPRLRGKLFF
. | TRBD1 | TRBJ2-3 | TRBV7-9 | CASRRQGIGTDTQYF
. | TRBD2 | TRBJ2-1 | TRBV4-1 | CASSQSRTSGRNEQFF
. | TRBD1 | TRBJ1-5 | TRBV4-1 | CASSQGPRTGGNQPQHF
. | . | TRBJ2-2 | TRBV7-9 | CASSFGLVRQSGELFF
. | . | TRBJ2-1 | TRBV7-9 | CASSSALLGGAGHNEQFF
once | . | TRBJ1-2 | TRBV7-8 | CASSSTGSGGYTF
. | TRBD1 | TRBJ1-5 | TRBV27 | CASSLGEGANQPQHF
. | TRBD1 | TRBJ1-2 | TRBV2 | CASSIDRVSYGYTF
. | . | TRBJ1-3 | TRBV9 | CASSQGQGSGNTIYF
. | TRBD1 | TRBJ1-4 | TRBV6-5 | CASRGQDVSEKLFF
. | TRBD2 | TRBJ2-1 | TRBV7-2 | CASSPKASGDYNEQFF
. | TRBD1 | TRBJ1-2 | TRBV14 | CASSRTGGGGYTF
. | . | TRBJ1-6 | TRBV5-6 | CASSLASSLSSYNSPLHF
. | . | TRBJ1-2 | TRBV19 | CASSMSPPPYTF
. | TRBD2 | TRBJ2-1 | TRBV10-2 | CASSESQRGDNEQFF
few | . | TRBJ2-7 | TRBV5-4 | CASSLQALNEQYF
. | TRBD1 | TRBJ2-3 | TRBV5-1 | CASSSGAGGAGTDTQYF
few | TRBD1 | TRBJ1-2 | TRBV7-9 | CASSQGTGAPYGYTF
. | TRBD1 | TRBJ1-1 | TRBV27 | CASSFDRVANTEAFF
. | TRBD1 | TRBJ2-7 | TRBV6-1 | CASRQDRVEQYF
. | TRBD1 | TRBJ1-2 | TRBV7-9 | CASSSADRDGYGYTF
. | TRBD1 | TRBJ1-5 | TRBV5-1 | CASSDRDRQEGTGQPQHF
. | . | TRBJ2-7 | TRBV6-1 | CASRVKDTKTYEQYF
. | . | TRBJ1-5 | TRBV19 | CATRREEANQPQHF
. | . | TRBJ1-1 | TRBV2 | CAREGYEGGTEAFF
. | . | TRBJ1-1 | TRBV7-6 | CASSLATGWGQRSTEAFF
. | . | TRBJ2-3 | TRBV11-1 | CASSYPGSTDTQYF
. | . | TRBJ1-6 | TRBV4-1 | CASSQGRQVMGRGNSPLHF
. | . | TRBJ1-6 | TRBV11-2 | CASSSDPRMYNSPLHF
. | TRBD1 | TRBJ2-1 | TRBV5-1 | CASSWTTGVGDNEQFF
. | . | TRBJ1-5 | TRBV28 | CASGPGGPQHF
. | TRBD2 | TRBJ2-5 | TRBV12-5 | CASGQQAGGGYQETQYF
. | . | TRBJ2-4 | TRBV25-1 | CASSDNTGAKNIQYF
. | TRBD2 | TRBJ2-5 | TRBV6-6 | CASKCLAGGCETQYF
. | . | TRBJ2-7 | TRBV7-2 | CASSSDYLIREQYF
. | TRBD2 | TRBJ2-5 | TRBV7-9 | CASSSGLRGGVETQYF